What follows describes a single T cell receptor (beta chain). The antigen is unknown. The entry originates in a study of post-analysis software for immune sequencing data. The CDR3 runs 16 residues. Looked up from germline, CDR1 is KGHSH and CDR2 is LQKENI. V lost 2 bases, J lost 2 bases, and 12 bases lay in between. Findings and limits, study-wide: Among five TRBV segments more frequent in patients than controls were TRBV5-6, TRBV5-1 and TRBV20-1. Strong co-clustering by F measure was seen for same-batch samples.

Unique molecular identifiers featured in each of the TCR beta cDNA libraries. TCRdb re-analysed the PCR reads in MiXCR, keeping a single row per CDR3 protein. This table holds hundreds of thousands of distinct CDR3 sequences, around 53% found once. This clonotype was sampled from a girl aged 5-17 years with multiple sclerosis. The V gene is TRBV18, the J gene TRBJ2-2, with D tentatively TRBD1 (5 bases). The sequencing sample was made of blood. The CDR3 loop is CASSPLTRVNTGELFF. The CDR3 nucleotides read TGTGCCAGCTCACCATTGACCAGGGTAAACACCGGGGAGCTGTTTTTT.